This T cell receptor (beta chain) was captured by sequencing in a study of chemoradiotherapy in HPV16-positive cancers. The wider study: Candidate HPV-specific clones and shared TCR motifs came from a couple of HPV16-positive patients. General study points: Non-HPV-specific T cells did not expand in tumors during treatment, whereas candidate HPV-specific clones and E7-related motifs did. HPV-specific T cells were functionally defined from only a couple of HPV16-positive patients.

This clone was found once. The antigen is unknown. Profiling relied on immunoSEQ multiplex PCR, and the TCRdb table lists in-frame clones only, not all of them. The profile shows several thousand clones, nearly 80% of them singletons. CDR3 length: 16 residues. J was trimmed by 3 bases and V by 5 bases; bases with no gene match: 11. The germline V gene encodes CDR1 MNHEY and CDR2 SMNVEV (reference sequence). The source of this sequence is a human donor with HPV-associated anogenital cancer. The J gene is TRBJ2-7, the V gene TRBV27; 9 nucleotides align to TRBD2. The biological material was taken from a patient who underwent chemoradiotherapy. The CDR3 DNA reads TGTGCCAGCAGTGGACGGAGGACTAGCGCCGACTACGAGCAGTACTTC. Amino acids: CASSGRRTSADYEQYF.